This T cell receptor beta chain emerged from a study of blood T cell repertoires in COVID-19 (dated by TCRdb to the early 2020s). The study in broad terms: Samples from collaborators originated in the United States, Italy and Spain and spanned both the acute and convalescent phases of COVID-19. The prospective study material was composed of cDNA or gDNA derived from T cells, B-cell-depleted T cells, or PBMCs. Subjects who had been exposed to COVID-19, were actively infected with it, or had recovered from it provided the deeply sampled blood TCRbeta repertoires that made up the dataset. The repertoires were released in a freely available public database meant as a resource for research on the immune response to SARS-CoV-2. Samples came from the ongoing ImmuneRACE study (first 160 participants) plus 1,254 subjects from 6 global collaborators. Sample metadata almost always included a de-identified subject ID, COVID-19 status, age in years and sex. HLA class I and class II types, where available, came from metadata supplied by the sample provider rather than from assay-based typing. Overall study outcomes, separate from this receptor: How much clinical and demographic metadata was included differed by source and by participant, and the metadata was provided uncurated.

The germline V gene sets CDR1 to SGHTA and CDR2 to FQGTGA. The V and J ends are trimmed by 3 bases and 0 bases, leaving 7 bases between them. The CDR3 numbers 14 residues from cysteine through phenylalanine. Only the CDR3 portion is preserved as DNA: 42 bases, with reading frame beginning at the first base. A remark on this clone: Its antigen remains unidentified. Base qualities are not at hand, and no much larger clone is one base apart.

TCRbeta CDR3 regions were amplified from genomic DNA using the immunoSEQ Assay, a bias-controlled multiplex PCR. Turning to the authors' computational methods: The number of nucleated cells in each sample was estimated by amplification of reference gene primers within the assay. Sequence reads were collapsed and filtered to measure the absolute abundance of every unique TCRbeta CDR3 rearrangement. For each sample, productive Simpson clonality was calculated by taking the square root of Simpson's diversity index across productive rearrangements. TCRdb limited this immuneACCESS table to in-frame rearrangements with V and J called. A share of clones is missing; checked studies link under half to unresolved V genes, and the rest is unexplained. V and J calls plus clone size are reproduced from that table; the DNA served to infer D and trimming. This sample comprises 49,000 or so clones, over 80% of them detected only once. The ten biggest clones cover around 8.3% of the sample.

Collaborating institutions collected whole blood in K2EDTA tubes following their own protocols. For TCRbeta analysis, collaborators shipped samples in one of three forms: frozen whole blood, isolated PBMCs, or DNA extracted from either of those sample types. The TCR was taken from a man in his fifties with acute or convalescent COVID-19. The chain joins TRBV7-3 to TRBJ2-3, with the D gene too uncertain to name. Material: peripheral blood. The CDR3 reads CASSFMFSTDTQYF. The sequence in DNA is TGTGCCAGCAGCTTTATGTTCAGCACAGATACGCAGTATTTT.